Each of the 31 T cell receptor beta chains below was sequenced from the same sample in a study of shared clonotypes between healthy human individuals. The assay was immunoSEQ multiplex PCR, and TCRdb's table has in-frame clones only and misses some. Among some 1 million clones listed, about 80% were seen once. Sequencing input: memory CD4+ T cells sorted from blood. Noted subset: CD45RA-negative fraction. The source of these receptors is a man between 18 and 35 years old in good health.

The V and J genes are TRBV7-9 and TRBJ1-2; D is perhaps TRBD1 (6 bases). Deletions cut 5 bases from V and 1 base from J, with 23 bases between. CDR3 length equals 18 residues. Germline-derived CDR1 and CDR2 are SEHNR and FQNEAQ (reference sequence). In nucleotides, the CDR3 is TGTGCCAGCAGCCCCCAGGATTTCGGACAGATTCATAACTATGGCTACACCTTC. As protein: CASSPQDFGQIHNYGYTF. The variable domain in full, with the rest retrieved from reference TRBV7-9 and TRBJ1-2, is DTGVSQNPRHKITKRGQNVTFRCDPISEHNRLYWYRQTLGQGPEFLTYFQNEAQLEKSRLLSDRFSAERPKGSFSTLEIQRTEQGDSAMYLCASSPQDFGQIHNYGYTFGSGTRLTVV.

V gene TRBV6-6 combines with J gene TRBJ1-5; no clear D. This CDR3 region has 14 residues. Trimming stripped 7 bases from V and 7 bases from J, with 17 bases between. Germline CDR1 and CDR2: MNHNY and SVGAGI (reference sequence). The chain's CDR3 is CASIQTLTGQPQHF. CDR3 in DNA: TGTGCCAGCATCCAGACCCTAACGGGGCAGCCCCAGCATTTT.

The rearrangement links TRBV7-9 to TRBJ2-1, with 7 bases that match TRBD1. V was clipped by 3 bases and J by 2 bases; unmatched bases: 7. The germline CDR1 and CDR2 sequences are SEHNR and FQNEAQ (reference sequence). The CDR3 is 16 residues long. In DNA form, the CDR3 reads TGTGCCAGCAGCTTGGCCGGGACAGTCCCCTACAATGAGCAGTTCTTC. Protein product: CASSLAGTVPYNEQFF.

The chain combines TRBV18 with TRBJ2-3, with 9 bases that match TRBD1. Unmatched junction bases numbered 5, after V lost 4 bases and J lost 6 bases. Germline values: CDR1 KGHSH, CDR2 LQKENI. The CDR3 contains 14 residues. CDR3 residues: CASSQVTGGDTQYF. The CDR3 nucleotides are TGTGCCAGCTCACAGGTGACAGGGGGGGATACGCAGTATTTT.

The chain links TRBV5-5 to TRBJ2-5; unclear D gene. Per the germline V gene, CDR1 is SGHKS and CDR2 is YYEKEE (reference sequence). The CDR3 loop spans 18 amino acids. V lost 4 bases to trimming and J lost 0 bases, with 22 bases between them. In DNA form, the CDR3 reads TGTGCCAGCAGCGAATACCGGCCGGTGCAATTACACCAAGAGACCCAGTACTTC. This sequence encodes CASSEYRPVQLHQETQYF.

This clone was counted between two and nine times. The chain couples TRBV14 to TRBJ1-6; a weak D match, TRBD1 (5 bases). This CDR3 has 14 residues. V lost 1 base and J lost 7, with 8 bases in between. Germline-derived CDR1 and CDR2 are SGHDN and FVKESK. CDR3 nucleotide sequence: TGTGCCAGCAGCCAAGGACAGTTAAATTCACCCCTCCACTTT. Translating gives CASSQGQLNSPLHF.

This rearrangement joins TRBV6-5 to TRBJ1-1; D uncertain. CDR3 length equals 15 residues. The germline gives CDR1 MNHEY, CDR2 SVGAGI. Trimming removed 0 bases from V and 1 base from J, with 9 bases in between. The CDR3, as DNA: TGTGCCAGCAGTTACTCGGGGATCCAGAACACTGAAGCTTTCTTT. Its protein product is CASSYSGIQNTEAFF.

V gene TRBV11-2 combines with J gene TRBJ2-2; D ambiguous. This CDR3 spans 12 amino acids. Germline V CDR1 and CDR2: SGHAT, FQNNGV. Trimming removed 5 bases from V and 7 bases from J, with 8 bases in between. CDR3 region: CASSATFGELFF. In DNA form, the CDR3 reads TGTGCCAGCAGCGCTACGTTCGGGGAGCTGTTTTTT.

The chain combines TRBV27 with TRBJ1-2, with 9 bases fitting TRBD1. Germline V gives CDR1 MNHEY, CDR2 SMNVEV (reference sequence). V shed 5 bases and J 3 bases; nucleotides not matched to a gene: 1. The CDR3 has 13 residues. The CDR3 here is CASSGQGYYGYTF. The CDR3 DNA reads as TGTGCCAGCAGTGGACAGGGGTACTATGGCTACACCTTC.

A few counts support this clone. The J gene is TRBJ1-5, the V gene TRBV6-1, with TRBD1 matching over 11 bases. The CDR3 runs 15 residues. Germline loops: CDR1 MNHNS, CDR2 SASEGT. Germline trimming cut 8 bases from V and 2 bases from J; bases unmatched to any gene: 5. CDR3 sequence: CASLLGQGGNQPQHF. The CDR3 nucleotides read TGTGCCAGCCTATTGGGACAGGGGGGCAATCAGCCCCAGCATTTT.

CDR3 nucleotide sequence: TGCGCCAGCTCCCAAGTATTAAGGGAAAAACTGTTTTTT. Translation gives CASSQVLREKLFF. This chain connects TRBV4-1 to TRBJ1-4; no firm D call. Germline V gene lookup returns CDR1 MGHRA and CDR2 YSYEKL. The CDR3 contains 13 residues. V lost 8 bases to trimming and J lost 8 bases, with 15 bases between them.

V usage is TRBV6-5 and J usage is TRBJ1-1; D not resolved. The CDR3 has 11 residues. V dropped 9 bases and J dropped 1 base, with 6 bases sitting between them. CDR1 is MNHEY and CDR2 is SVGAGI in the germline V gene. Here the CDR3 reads CASLGNTEAFF. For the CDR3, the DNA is TGTGCCAGTCTTGGGAACACTGAAGCTTTCTTT.

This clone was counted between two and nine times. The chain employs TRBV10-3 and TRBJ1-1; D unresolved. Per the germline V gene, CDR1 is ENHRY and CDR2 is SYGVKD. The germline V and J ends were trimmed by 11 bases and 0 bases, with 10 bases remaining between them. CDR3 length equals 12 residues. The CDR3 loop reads CASGGLNTEAFF. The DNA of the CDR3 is TGTGCCTCAGGAGGCCTGAACACTGAAGCTTTCTTT.

The CDR3 DNA reads TGTGCCAGCAAGCTAGCGGGGGCTCAGAACACCGGGGAGCTGTTTTTT. Protein: CASKLAGAQNTGELFF. The chain links TRBV7-9 to TRBJ2-2; 10 bases are a match to TRBD2. The CDR3 runs 16 residues. Trimming took 7 bases from V and 1 from J; bases not matched to a gene: 6. Germline V gene data show CDR1 as SEHNR and CDR2 as FQNEAQ (reference sequence). Complete variable domain (other parts from reference TRBV7-9 and TRBJ2-2): DTGVSQNPRHKITKRGQNVTFRCDPISEHNRLYWYRQTLGQGPEFLTYFQNEAQLEKSRLLSDRFSAERPKGSFSTLEIQRTEQGDSAMYLCASKLAGAQNTGELFFGEGSRLTVL.

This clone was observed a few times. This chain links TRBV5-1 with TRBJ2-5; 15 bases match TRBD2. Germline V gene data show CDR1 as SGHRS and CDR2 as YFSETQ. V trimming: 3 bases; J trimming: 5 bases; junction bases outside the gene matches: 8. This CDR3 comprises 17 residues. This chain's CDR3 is CASSSGTSGGTAETQYF. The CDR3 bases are TGCGCCAGCAGCTCAGGGACTAGCGGGGGGACAGCGGAGACCCAGTACTTC. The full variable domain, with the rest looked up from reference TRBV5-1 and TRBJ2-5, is KAGVTQTPRYLIKTRGQQVTLSCSPISGHRSVSWYQQTPGQGLQFLFEYFSETQRNKGNFPGRFSGRQFSNSRSEMNVSTLELGDSALYLCASSSGTSGGTAETQYFGPGTRLLVL.

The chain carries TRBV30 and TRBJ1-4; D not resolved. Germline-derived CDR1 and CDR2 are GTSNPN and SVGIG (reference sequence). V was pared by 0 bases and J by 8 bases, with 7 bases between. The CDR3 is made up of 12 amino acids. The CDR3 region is CAWSVLGEKLFF. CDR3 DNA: TGTGCCTGGAGTGTACTAGGGGAAAAACTGTTTTTT.

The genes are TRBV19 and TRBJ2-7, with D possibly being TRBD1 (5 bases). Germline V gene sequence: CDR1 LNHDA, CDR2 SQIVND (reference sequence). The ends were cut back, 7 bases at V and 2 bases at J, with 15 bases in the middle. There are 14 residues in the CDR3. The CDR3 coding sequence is TGTGCCAGTACCACAGGAGCCCCGCCCTACGAGCAGTACTTC. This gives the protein CASTTGAPPYEQYF.

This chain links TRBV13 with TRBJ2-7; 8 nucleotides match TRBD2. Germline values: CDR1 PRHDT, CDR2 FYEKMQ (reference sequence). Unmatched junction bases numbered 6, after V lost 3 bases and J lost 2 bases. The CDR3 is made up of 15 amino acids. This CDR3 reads CASSFGDSGTYEQYF. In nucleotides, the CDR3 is TGTGCCAGCAGCTTTGGGGATAGCGGGACCTACGAGCAGTACTTC.

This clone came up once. As DNA, the CDR3 is TGTGCCAGCAGTCTGGACGGCCACTATGGCTACACCTTC. The encoded protein is CASSLDGHYGYTF. The chain couples TRBV6-6 to TRBJ1-2; D not certain. Germline V CDR1 and CDR2: MNHNY, SVGAGI (reference sequence). CDR3 size: 13 residues. Trimming removed 5 bases from V and 3 bases from J, with 10 bases in between.

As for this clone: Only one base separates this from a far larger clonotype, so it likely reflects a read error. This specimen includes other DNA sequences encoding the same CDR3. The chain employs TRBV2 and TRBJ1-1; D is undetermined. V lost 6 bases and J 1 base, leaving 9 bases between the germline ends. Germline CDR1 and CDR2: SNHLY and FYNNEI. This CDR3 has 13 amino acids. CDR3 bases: TGTGCCAGCAGCCGAGGGAGGAACACTGAAGCTTTCTTT. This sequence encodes CASSRGRNTEAFF.

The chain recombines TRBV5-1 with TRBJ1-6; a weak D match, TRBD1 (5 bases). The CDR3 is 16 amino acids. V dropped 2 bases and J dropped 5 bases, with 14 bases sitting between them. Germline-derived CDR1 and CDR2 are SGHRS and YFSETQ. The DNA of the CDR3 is TGCGCCAGCAGCTTAGACAGAATAGAAAATAATTCACCCCTCCACTTT. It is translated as CASSLDRIENNSPLHF.

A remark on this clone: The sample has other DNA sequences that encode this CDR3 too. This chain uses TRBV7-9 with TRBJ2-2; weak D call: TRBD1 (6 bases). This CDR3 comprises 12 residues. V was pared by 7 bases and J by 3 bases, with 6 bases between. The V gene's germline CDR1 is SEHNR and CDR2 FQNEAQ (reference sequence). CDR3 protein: CASTGDTGELFF. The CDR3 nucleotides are TGTGCCAGCACAGGGGACACCGGGGAGCTGTTTTTT.

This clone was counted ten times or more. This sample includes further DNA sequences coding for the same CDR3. This CDR3 reads CASSLGAGELFF. For the CDR3, the DNA is TGTGCCAGCAGCTTAGGGGCCGGGGAGCTGTTTTTT. The V gene is TRBV11-3, the J gene TRBJ2-2; D is ambiguous. CDR1 and CDR2 from the germline V gene are SGHNT and YENEEA. This CDR3 spans 12 amino acids. V gave up 1 base and J gave up 6 bases, with 3 bases separating them.

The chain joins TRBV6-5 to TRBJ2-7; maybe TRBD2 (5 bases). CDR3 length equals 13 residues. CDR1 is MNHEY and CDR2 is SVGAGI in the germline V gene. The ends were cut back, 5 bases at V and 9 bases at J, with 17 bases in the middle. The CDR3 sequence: CASSLAVGLVQYF. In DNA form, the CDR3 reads TGTGCCAGCAGTCTAGCCGTGGGCCTTGTGCAGTACTTC.

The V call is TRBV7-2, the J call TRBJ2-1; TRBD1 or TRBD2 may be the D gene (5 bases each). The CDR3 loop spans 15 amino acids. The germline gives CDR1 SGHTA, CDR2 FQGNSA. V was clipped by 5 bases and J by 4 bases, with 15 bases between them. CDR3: CASSITGTFYNEQFF. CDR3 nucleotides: TGTGCCAGCAGCATCACCGGGACGTTTTACAATGAGCAGTTCTTC.

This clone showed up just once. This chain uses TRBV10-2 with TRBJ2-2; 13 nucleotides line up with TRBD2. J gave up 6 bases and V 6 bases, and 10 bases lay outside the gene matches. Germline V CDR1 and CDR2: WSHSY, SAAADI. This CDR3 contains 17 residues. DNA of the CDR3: TGCGCCAGCAGACCACTAGCGGGGGGGCCTAATGCCGGGGAGCTGTTTTTT. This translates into CASRPLAGGPNAGELFF.

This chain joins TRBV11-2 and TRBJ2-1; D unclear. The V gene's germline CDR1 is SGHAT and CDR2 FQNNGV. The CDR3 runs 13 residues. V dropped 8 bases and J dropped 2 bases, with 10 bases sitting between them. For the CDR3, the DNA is TGTGCCAGCCAAAGGGTGACCTACAATGAGCAGTTCTTC. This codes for CASQRVTYNEQFF.

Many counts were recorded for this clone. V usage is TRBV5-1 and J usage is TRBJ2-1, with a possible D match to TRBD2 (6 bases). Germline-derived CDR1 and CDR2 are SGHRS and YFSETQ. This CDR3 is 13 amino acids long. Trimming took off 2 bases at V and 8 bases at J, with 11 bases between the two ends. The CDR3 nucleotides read TGCGCCAGCAGCTTAGGAGGGTGGGATGAGCAGTTCTTC. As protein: CASSLGGWDEQFF. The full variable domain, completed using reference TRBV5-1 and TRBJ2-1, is KAGVTQTPRYLIKTRGQQVTLSCSPISGHRSVSWYQQTPGQGLQFLFEYFSETQRNKGNFPGRFSGRQFSNSRSEMNVSTLELGDSALYLCASSLGGWDEQFFGPGTRLTVL.

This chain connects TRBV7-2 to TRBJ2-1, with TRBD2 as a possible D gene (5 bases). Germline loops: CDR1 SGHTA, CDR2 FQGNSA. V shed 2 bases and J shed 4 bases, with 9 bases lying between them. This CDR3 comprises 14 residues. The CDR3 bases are TGTGCCAGCAGCTTACCGGGATCTTACAATGAGCAGTTCTTC. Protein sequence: CASSLPGSYNEQFF. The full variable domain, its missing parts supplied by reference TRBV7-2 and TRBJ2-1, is GAGVSQSPSNKVTEKGKDVELRCDPISGHTALYWYRQSLGQGLEFLIYFQGNSAPDKSGLPSDRFSAERTGGSVSTLTIQRTQQEDSAVYLCASSLPGSYNEQFFGPGTRLTVL.

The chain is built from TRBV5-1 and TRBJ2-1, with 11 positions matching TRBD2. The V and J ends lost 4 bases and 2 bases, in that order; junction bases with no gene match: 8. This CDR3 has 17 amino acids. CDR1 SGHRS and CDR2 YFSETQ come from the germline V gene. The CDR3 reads CASSGGATSGTYNEQFF. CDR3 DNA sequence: TGCGCCAGCAGCGGAGGGGCGACTAGCGGGACCTACAATGAGCAGTTCTTC.

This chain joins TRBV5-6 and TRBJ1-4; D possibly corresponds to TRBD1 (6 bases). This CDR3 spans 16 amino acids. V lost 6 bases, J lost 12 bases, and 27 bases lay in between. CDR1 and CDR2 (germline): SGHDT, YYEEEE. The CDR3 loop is CASTSLYDGGDIQLFF. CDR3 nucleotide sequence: TGTGCCAGCACCTCCTTATACGACGGGGGGGACATTCAACTGTTTTTT.